This T cell receptor (beta chain) originates from a study of cytomegalovirus exposure and HLA in healthy donors (dated by TCRdb to 2015 to 2018). General notes on the study: An earlier analysis of approximately 550 of the donors reported 250 to 300 Gb of sequence data and 120 million or so unique TCR beta sequences from 190 million or so T cells. Donor age, sex, ethnicity and CMV serostatus were collected together with the repertoire data. In a later genetic analysis, genome-wide SNP genotypes for about three fifths of the roughly 670 donors were used, and that subset was treated as a discovery cohort. In a later analysis, previously published TCR beta repertoires from some 640 donors were re-analyzed and high-resolution HLA genotyping was added so that TCR occurrence patterns could be studied. Of the roughly 410 genotyped donors, 80% to 90% were placed in the genetic ancestry cluster associated with self-reported Caucasian donors. About 280 gigabases of sequencing data and approximately 80 million unique TCR sequences were included in an early release covering roughly 600 HLA-typed donors. Among roughly 370 genotyped donors of the cohort, an average of around 240,000 unique TCR beta nucleotide sequences were sequenced per donor, around 18% of them non-productive. Every discovery cohort repertoire had been produced on one sequencing platform. The later analysis used no new phenotypic data to find candidate immune exposures, relying instead on TCR beta sequences and their occurrence across donors. Along with the roughly 700-subject first cohort, a separate validation cohort of roughly 110 different subjects was used. The number of donors typed differed by locus, with about 629-640 for A, B, C, DRB1 and DQB1, approximately 500 for DQA1, 606 for DPA1, and roughly 450 for DPB1. In an earlier analysis of 500 to 650 of the donors, high-throughput TCR beta sequencing was used to judge whether each TCR beta V gene segment behaved as functional or pseudogenic. The T cell repertoires of some 670 subjects were profiled by immunosequencing and related to cytomegalovirus serostatus. The study aimed to test whether cataloging public T cell receptors could reveal signatures of past pathogen exposure. To predict cytomegalovirus infection status, the study brought together high-throughput TCR immunosequencing, statistical association of individual TCRs with disease status, and machine learning. A few DR-DQ haplotypes were treated as single units for association and clustering because of strong linkage in the cohort. HLA typing included class I and class II loci at four-digit resolution.

Remarks on this clone: The specificity of this receptor is unknown. No clone much larger than this one lies a single base away; base qualities are absent.

Libraries were built with the immunoSEQ multiplex PCR assay. A mixture of 60 forward primers for TCR Vbeta segments and 13 reverse primers for TCR Jbeta segments was used in the multiplex PCR. A multiplex PCR assay on genomic DNA amplified the CDR3 region of rearranged TCR beta genes. The amplified TCR beta libraries were sequenced on the Illumina HiSeq System as 87-base-pair reads. Processing in the source paper ran as follows. A later analysis counted tens of millions of unique TCR beta chains across the 666 repertoires, and some 11 million of these chains were shared by at least two donors. To remove PCR and sequencing errors, raw reads were error-corrected and collapsed into unique sequences using a nearest-neighbor algorithm that merged closely related sequences. Alignment of CDR3 sequences to IMGT reference sequences was used to assign V, D and J gene segments. For a sequence to be retained, at least a six-nucleotide match to both a V gene segment and a J gene segment was required. Rearrangements were classified as productive when the CDR3 lacked stop codons and remained in frame with V and J, and all other rearrangements were classified as non-productive. CDR3 was defined by IMGT convention, running from the second conserved V-encoded cysteine to the conserved J-encoded phenylalanine. Sequences without an unambiguous match to a single V gene segment were excluded from the earlier analysis of approximately 560 of the donors. In an earlier analysis of several hundred of the donors, V segments were called functional above 56.7% productive rearrangements and were called segregating when the between-donor standard deviation exceeded 5%. To diagnose cytomegalovirus status from the catalog of TCR beta chain sequences, a statistical classification framework was built. V and J gene assignment, in a later analysis, came from comparing TCR nucleotide sequences with IMGT/GENE-DB human TR gene sequences. Using the TCRdist pipeline, a later analysis assigned CDR3 sequences along with most-parsimonious VDJ recombination scenarios. In a later analysis, every TCR beta chain was defined by the combination of its CDR3 amino acid sequence and its V-gene family, and reads without a unique V-gene family were dropped. To address suspected cross-contamination and a sequencing artifact, a later analysis removed some 620 highly shared, low-generation-probability nucleotide sequences. A later analysis calculated a clonal expansion index for each public chain from normalized within-repertoire ranks of inferred template counts. In a later analysis, generation probabilities were computed with a VDJ recombination model fitted to out-of-frame rearrangements, and the resulting probabilities were checked against IGoR. In a later analysis, TCR-TCR, TCR-HLA and TCR-CMV co-occurrence was scored with hypergeometric tests, and a repertoire-size bias correction was applied to TCR pairs. False discovery rates were estimated in a later analysis by permuting HLA or CMV assignments 20 times. In a later analysis, co-occurring TCRs were grouped using DBSCAN, and TCRdist sequence similarity was added for clustering within HLA-allele-positive subsets. For co-occurrence clustering, repertoires with fewer than 30,000 or more than 120,000 public chains were excluded, along with five or six repertoires with anomalous nucleotide sharing. TCRdb provides this immuneACCESS table in a form limited to in-frame rearrangements. Some clones are lacking; in checked studies, under half of them reflect an unresolved V gene, and why the rest are absent is not known. Clone size and V and J calls were adopted from that table, with D and trimming inferred from the DNA. The sample records about 130,000 clones, approximately 80% of which are singletons. In total, the top ten clones hold roughly 1.2% of the sample.

General study outcomes and caveats: According to a later genetic analysis, donors in an Asian-associated ancestry cluster had fewer N-insertions in productive TCRs than the approximately 670-donor mean. Roughly 17 rarely observed V segments, including chromosome 9 orphons, were excluded from the earlier analysis of a few hundred of the donors because counts were too low. Assigning TCR associations to individual alleles was difficult when HLA alleles, especially DR and DQ, strongly co-occurred. A later genetic analysis associated a missense DCLRE1C variant with V-gene and J-gene trimming of TCR beta chains, and an independent cohort replicated the association. The classifier was reported to diagnose cytomegalovirus status with high specificity and sensitivity in both the original cohort and the validation cohort. For the cohort, immune exposure information was limited to CMV serostatus. Correlated functional status among segregating V segments might be attributable to linkage disequilibrium, but an unknown experimental factor could not be ruled out. Across donors, most TCR sequences were observed very rarely, whereas some public TCRs were present in many individuals. A later analysis found that TCR association rates varied across HLA loci, with DRB1 alleles showing the most associated TCRs and HLA-C alleles the fewest. A further reported finding was that TCR beta sequences accurately predicted the HLA-A and HLA-B alleles for most subjects in the first cohort. The study gave a list of 150 to 200 TCR beta chains associated with cytomegalovirus. This cohort had only TCR beta chains sequenced, and the lack of alpha or paired-chain data limited which features could be detected. It was suggested by the authors that the approach could potentially be generalized to other disease states and immunological phenotypes. Because some donors lacked HLA typing at each locus, the association tests relied only on the typed subset. Several of the top co-occurrence clusters appeared to be linked to parvovirus B19, influenza, CMV and Epstein-Barr virus, according to a later analysis. A later analysis associated about 18,000 TCR beta sequences with specific HLA alleles at a false discovery rate of 0.05. In a later analysis, HLA-associated TCR beta chains were found to be more clonally expanded and to have lower generation probabilities than equally common non-associated chains. In vitro tests confirmed that a few of the cytomegalovirus-associated TCR beta chains recognize cytomegalovirus antigens. Broadly in line with IMGT annotations, most TCR beta V segments showed up in productive rearrangements about 87% or about 30% of the time in an earlier analysis of approximately 600 of the donors. Roughly uniform sequencing depth across donors was assumed in presence/absence analyses, although this assumption may not hold. A later analysis found that most CMV-associated TCR beta chains appeared HLA-restricted, with HLA associations seemingly driven largely by CMV exposure. A cluster of highly shared sequence variants was judged likely to be a technical artifact of the sequencing pipeline.

In total, around 600 healthy bone marrow donors made up the cohort. At the time of sampling, all cohort members were nominally healthy, though unrecorded immune exposures were likely present. The donor was CMV seronegative and belonged to the group of 320 or so seronegative cohort members. Each donor provided a peripheral blood sample, and peripheral blood mononuclear cells were used for TCR beta sequencing. Genomic DNA was extracted from the blood cell samples with the Qiagen DNeasy Blood Extraction Kit. This sequence was found in a girl between 2 and 10 years old in good health and CMV-seronegative. The material sequenced was PBMCs.

The sequenced DNA is TGTGCCAGTAGTAGTCTGGACAGGCTTGATCAGCCCCAGCATTTT. This is translated as CASSSLDRLDQPQHF. The chain links TRBV19 with TRBJ1-5; 7 central bases correspond to TRBD1. The CDR3 goes from the cysteine to the phenylalanine over 15 residues. Just the 45-base CDR3 DNA is kept, in frame starting at base 1. The germline V gene encodes CDR1 LNHDA and CDR2 SQIVND (reference sequence). Trimming leaves V shorter by 4 bases and J shorter by 5 bases, with the junction holding 8 bases beyond the gene matches.